The 27 T cell receptor beta chains presented below share a single source sample, sequenced in a study of blood T cell repertoires in COVID-19. Data came from immunoSEQ multiplex PCR; TCRdb stores just in-frame clones and leaves some out. Of over 150,000 clones in the sample, approximately 80% were seen once. Material: PBMCs or T cells enriched from blood (not recorded which). The source of these receptors is a woman aged 50 to 65 who had recovered from COVID-19.

The chain is built from TRBV11-2 and TRBJ2-1; possible D gene TRBD1, 5 bases. Trimming took 2 bases from V and 5 from J, leaving 10 bases between them. CDR3 length equals 14 residues. Per the germline V gene, CDR1 is SGHAT and CDR2 is FQNNGV. DNA for the CDR3: TGTGCCAGCAGCTTATCAGAAGGGGACAATGAGCAGTTCTTC. Its translation: CASSLSEGDNEQFF.

This chain joins TRBV11-2 and TRBJ1-1; D may be TRBD1 (6 bases). There are 12 residues in the CDR3. The germline CDR1 and CDR2 sequences are SGHAT and FQNNGV. V gave up 1 base and J gave up 10 bases, with 10 bases separating them. As DNA, the CDR3 is TGTGCCAGCAGCTTAGGACAGGATAGAGCTTTCTTT. As protein: CASSLGQDRAFF. Full variable domain (rest looked up from reference TRBV11-2 and TRBJ1-1): EAGVAQSPRYKIIEKRQSVAFWCNPISGHATLYWYQQILGQGPKLLIQFQNNGVVDDSQLPKDRFSAERLKGVDSTLKIQPAKLEDSAVYLCASSLGQDRAFFGQGTRLTVV.

The V gene is TRBV28, the J gene TRBJ1-5; D remains ambiguous. This CDR3 spans 16 amino acids. Germline V gives CDR1 MDHEN, CDR2 SYDVKM. V lost 3 bases and J lost 0, with 12 bases in between. CDR3 bases: TGTGCCAGCAGTTTTCGGGGTGAATATAGCAATCAGCCCCAGCATTTT. This codes for CASSFRGEYSNQPQHF.

The V call is TRBV7-9, the J call TRBJ1-1; D is unresolved. CDR1 is SEHNR, CDR2 FQNEAQ, per germline (reference sequence). The CDR3 is 14 residues long. Trimming took off 1 base at V and 5 bases at J, with 11 bases between the two ends. CDR3 amino acids: CASSLGPGRTEAFF. In nucleotides, the CDR3 is TGTGCCAGCAGCTTAGGGCCAGGCAGGACTGAAGCTTTCTTT. Full variable domain (outside the CDR3, taken from reference TRBV7-9 and TRBJ1-1): DTGVSQNPRHKITKRGQNVTFRCDPISEHNRLYWYRQTLGQGPEFLTYFQNEAQLEKSRLLSDRFSAERPKGSFSTLEIQRTEQGDSAMYLCASSLGPGRTEAFFGQGTRLTVV.

This rearrangement joins TRBV6-6 to TRBJ2-3; possibly TRBD1 for D (6 bases). Trimming shortened V by 7 bases and J by 0 bases, and 14 bases separated the two germline ends. Germline CDR1 reads MNHNY; CDR2 reads SVGAGI (reference sequence). This CDR3 spans 15 amino acids. CDR3 coding DNA: TGTGCCAGCAACCAGGGGAAAACCAGCACAGATACGCAGTATTTT. It encodes CASNQGKTSTDTQYF.

This chain connects TRBV15 to TRBJ1-1; 7 nucleotides match TRBD1. The ends lost 4 bases at V and 0 bases at J; junction bases unmatched: 2. CDR3 length: 14 amino acids. Germline V gene data show CDR1 as LNHNV and CDR2 as YYDKDF (reference sequence). In DNA form, the CDR3 reads TGTGCCACCAGCAAGGGACAGCTGAACACTGAAGCTTTCTTT. Amino acids: CATSKGQLNTEAFF.

The chain has TRBV5-1 and TRBJ2-1; D is perhaps TRBD2 (6 bases). This CDR3 is 15 amino acids long. Germline V lookup: CDR1 SGHRS, CDR2 YFSETQ. The ends were cut back, 2 bases at V and 5 bases at J, with 14 bases in the middle. The CDR3 is CASSFAGTWDNEQFF. CDR3 bases: TGCGCCAGCAGCTTCGCCGGGACTTGGGACAATGAGCAGTTCTTC.

The chain couples TRBV6-2 or TRBV6-3 to TRBJ1-5; D is perhaps TRBD1 (6 bases). CDR3 length equals 13 residues. Germline V lookup: CDR1 MNHEY, CDR2 SVGEGT. Trimming pared 4 bases from V and 8 bases from J, leaving 12 bases between. CDR3 sequence reads: CASSSGQLEPQHF. The CDR3 DNA is TGTGCCAGCAGTTCAGGACAGTTGGAGCCCCAGCATTTT.

The V and J genes are TRBV19 and TRBJ2-2; 7 nucleotides match TRBD1. Per the germline V gene, CDR1 is LNHDA and CDR2 is SQIVND (reference sequence). The V and J ends lost 6 bases and 12 bases, in that order; junction bases with no gene match: 10. The CDR3 runs 13 residues. CDR3 protein: CASSAEGAGKLFF. The CDR3 DNA reads as TGTGCCAGTAGCGCCGAGGGGGCAGGGAAGCTGTTTTTT.

The genes are TRBV7-8 and TRBJ1-1; D uncertain. Trimming pared 3 bases from V and 1 base from J, leaving 21 bases between. Germline lookup yields CDR1 SGHVS and CDR2 FQNEAQ. The CDR3 spans 18 residues. The DNA for the CDR3 is TGTGCCAGCAGCTTTATTAGGAGGGAAGGGTCCCCGAACACTGAAGCTTTCTTT. Its protein product is CASSFIRREGSPNTEAFF.

The chain carries TRBV19 and TRBJ2-7, with 7 nucleotides matching TRBD2. Germline CDR1 is LNHDA and CDR2 is SQIVND (reference sequence). The J segment lost 5 bases and the V segment lost 8 bases, leaving 9 bases of the junction unmatched. The CDR3 totals 13 residues. Here the CDR3 DNA reads TGTGCCAGTCAGAGGGAGGGCCGTCACGAGCAGTACTTC. Protein: CASQREGRHEQYF.

This clone was found once. The chain combines TRBV5-4 with TRBJ2-3, with D maybe TRBD2 (5 bases). The germline V and J ends were trimmed by 7 bases and 4 bases, with 10 bases remaining between them. The germline V gene has CDR1 SGHNT and CDR2 YYREEE (reference sequence). This CDR3 comprises 12 residues. The CDR3 here is CASGNGADTQYF. The CDR3 DNA reads as TGTGCCAGCGGGAACGGGGCAGATACGCAGTATTTT.

To note about this clone: The junction departs from germline at one end; a sequencing error may be responsible. This chain uses TRBV19 with TRBJ1-1, with D perhaps matching TRBD1 (6 bases). CDR3 length: 16 residues. Germline loops: CDR1 LNHDA, CDR2 SQIVND (reference sequence). DNA for the CDR3: TGTGCCAGTATGGAGATGGGGGGGCGGATGAATACTGAAGCTTTCTTT. Its translation: CASMEMGGRMNTEAFF.

The J gene is TRBJ2-7, the V gene TRBV5-4, with 7 bases aligning to TRBD1. Trimming took 4 bases from V and 4 from J; bases not matched to a gene: 5. The CDR3 covers 13 residues. In germline, CDR1 is SGHNT, CDR2 YYREEE (reference sequence). CDR3 residues: CASSRGTAYEQYF. CDR3 bases: TGTGCCAGCAGCCGAGGGACAGCGTACGAGCAGTACTTC.

The chain uses TRBV7-9 and TRBJ2-7; 7 bases line up with TRBD1. Germline lookup yields CDR1 SEHNR and CDR2 FQNEAQ (reference sequence). J lost 0 bases, V lost 5 bases, and 4 bases had no gene match. This CDR3 is 14 amino acids long. CDR3 sequence: CASSAGGSSYEQYF. The DNA of the CDR3 is TGTGCCAGCAGCGCAGGGGGTTCCTCCTACGAGCAGTACTTC.

Only a few counts were recorded for this clone. This chain connects TRBV10-1 to TRBJ1-5; D remains unclear. Trimming left V 0 bases short and J 5 bases short, with 5 bases between. The CDR3 totals 13 residues. The germline CDR1 and CDR2 sequences are WNHNN and SYGVQD (reference sequence). The CDR3 protein is CASSESLDQPQHF. CDR3 nucleotide sequence: TGCGCCAGCAGTGAGTCCCTAGATCAGCCCCAGCATTTT.

The genes are TRBV29-1 and TRBJ2-7; TRBD2 matches 14 bases. The CDR3 loop spans 17 amino acids. After removal of 2 bases from V and 3 bases from J, the junction contained 9 bases not matched to a gene. The germline V gene has CDR1 SQVTM and CDR2 ANQGSEA. CDR3 sequence: CSVELGTSGRDVYEQYF. CDR3 nucleotide sequence: TGCAGCGTTGAATTGGGGACTAGCGGGAGAGATGTCTACGAGCAGTACTTC.

This chain joins TRBV11-2 and TRBJ2-7; TRBD1 is a possible D gene (6 bases). The CDR3 spans 16 residues. Trimming removed 5 bases at V and 4 bases at J, with 21 bases between. Germline values: CDR1 SGHAT, CDR2 FQNNGV. The CDR3 reads CASSKNIRGSDYEQYF. CDR3 nucleotide sequence: TGTGCCAGCAGCAAAAACATCAGGGGATCTGATTACGAGCAGTACTTC.

V and J are TRBV27 and TRBJ1-2; weak D call: TRBD1 (6 bases). This CDR3 has 14 residues. The ends were cut back, 0 bases at V and 8 bases at J, with 13 bases in the middle. Germline V gene lookup returns CDR1 MNHEY and CDR2 SMNVEV (reference sequence). For the CDR3, the DNA is TGTGCCAGCAGTTTATCGTGGGCAGGGGACGGCTACACCTTC. It translates to CASSLSWAGDGYTF.

The gene calls are TRBV28 and TRBJ2-7, with 8 bases fitting TRBD1. The CDR3 is made up of 14 amino acids. CDR1 is MDHEN, CDR2 SYDVKM, per germline. The ends lost 8 bases at V and 4 bases at J; junction bases unmatched: 10. The CDR3 nucleotides are TGTGCCAGCCAACAGGGGGGAAACCTTTACGAGCAGTACTTC. As protein: CASQQGGNLYEQYF.

The sample holds a few counts of this clone. The chain links TRBV5-8 to TRBJ2-1; possibly TRBD2 for D (6 bases). In germline, CDR1 is SGHTS, CDR2 YDEGEE. The CDR3 sequence is 13 residues long. V gave up 4 bases and J gave up 9 bases, with 14 bases separating them. CDR3 loop: CASSKKKGGEQFF. Here the CDR3 DNA reads TGTGCCAGCAGCAAAAAGAAGGGAGGTGAGCAGTTCTTC.

The chain joins TRBV3-1 (or the pseudogene TRBV3-2) to TRBJ1-5; tentatively, D is TRBD1 (6 bases). V lost 1 base to trimming and J lost 4 bases, with 11 bases between them. CDR3 length equals 15 residues. Germline lookup yields CDR1 LGHDT and CDR2 YNNKEL (reference sequence). Here the CDR3 reads CASSQVGGGNQPQHF. The CDR3 DNA reads TGTGCCAGCAGCCAAGTGGGAGGGGGTAATCAGCCCCAGCATTTT.

This clone was counted once. The chain couples TRBV5-1 to TRBJ1-2; the match to TRBD1 covers 8 bases. Trimming took 5 bases from V and 4 from J; bases not matched to a gene: 10. Germline values: CDR1 SGHRS, CDR2 YFSETQ. This CDR3 region has 15 residues. The CDR3 region is CASSAKAGTGYGYTF. The CDR3 bases are TGCGCCAGCAGTGCGAAAGCCGGGACAGGCTATGGCTACACCTTC.

The V call is TRBV19, the J call TRBJ1-1; D gene ambiguous. V dropped 7 bases and J dropped 0 bases, with 9 bases sitting between them. The germline gives CDR1 LNHDA, CDR2 SQIVND (reference sequence). This CDR3 is 13 amino acids long. This CDR3 reads CASTVTLNTEAFF. CDR3 nucleotide sequence: TGTGCCAGTACCGTGACACTGAACACTGAAGCTTTCTTT.

The CDR3 nucleotides read TGTGCCAGCAGCTCATGGGACTTCTCCGGCAGCACAGATACGCAGTATTTT. Protein: CASSSWDFSGSTDTQYF. The V call is TRBV5-6, the J call TRBJ2-3, with a tentative D call TRBD2 (6 bases). Germline V CDR1 and CDR2: SGHDT, YYEEEE. This CDR3 spans 17 amino acids. V lost 3 bases and J lost 0, with 17 bases in between.

The CDR3 sequence: CASSLGNTLSPHEQFF. The DNA for the CDR3 is TGTGCCAGCAGCTTAGGTAACACTCTTAGCCCTCATGAGCAGTTCTTC. The genes are TRBV7-9 and TRBJ2-1, with D unresolved. Germline lookup yields CDR1 SEHNR and CDR2 FQNEAQ (reference sequence). The CDR3 spans 16 residues. The V end lost 1 base, the J end lost 8 bases, and 18 bases lay between the germline ends.

With respect to this clone: The sample holds other DNA sequences that translate to the same CDR3. J is TRBJ1-5 and V is TRBV5-1; 7 bases fit TRBD1. CDR1 is SGHRS and CDR2 is YFSETQ in the germline V gene. This CDR3 contains 14 residues. The V segment lost 0 bases and the J segment 7 bases; nucleotides outside the gene matches: 4. CDR3 in amino acids: CASSLGTGGQPQHF. The CDR3 bases are TGCGCCAGCAGCTTGGGGACAGGCGGGCAGCCCCAGCATTTT.